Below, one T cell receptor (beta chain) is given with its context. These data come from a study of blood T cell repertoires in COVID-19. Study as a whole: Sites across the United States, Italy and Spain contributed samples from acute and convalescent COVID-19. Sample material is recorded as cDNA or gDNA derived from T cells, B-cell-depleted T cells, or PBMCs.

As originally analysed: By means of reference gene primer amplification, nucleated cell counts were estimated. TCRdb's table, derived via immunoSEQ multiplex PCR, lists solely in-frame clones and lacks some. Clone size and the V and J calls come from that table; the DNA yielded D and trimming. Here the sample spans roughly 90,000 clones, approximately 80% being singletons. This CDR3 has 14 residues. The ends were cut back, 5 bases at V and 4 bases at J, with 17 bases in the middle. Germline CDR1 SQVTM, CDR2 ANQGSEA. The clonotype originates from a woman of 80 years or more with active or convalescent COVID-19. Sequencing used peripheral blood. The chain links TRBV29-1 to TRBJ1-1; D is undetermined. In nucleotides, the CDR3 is TGCAGCGTTCGTACGACGGTCGAGGGCACTGAAGCTTTCTTT. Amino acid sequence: CSVRTTVEGTEAFF. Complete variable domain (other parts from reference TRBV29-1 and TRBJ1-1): SAVISQKPSRDICQRGTSLTIQCQVDSQVTMMFWYRQQPGQSLTLIATANQGSEATYESGFVIDKFPISRPNLTFSTLTVSNMSPEDSSIYLCSVRTTVEGTEAFFGQGTRLTVV.